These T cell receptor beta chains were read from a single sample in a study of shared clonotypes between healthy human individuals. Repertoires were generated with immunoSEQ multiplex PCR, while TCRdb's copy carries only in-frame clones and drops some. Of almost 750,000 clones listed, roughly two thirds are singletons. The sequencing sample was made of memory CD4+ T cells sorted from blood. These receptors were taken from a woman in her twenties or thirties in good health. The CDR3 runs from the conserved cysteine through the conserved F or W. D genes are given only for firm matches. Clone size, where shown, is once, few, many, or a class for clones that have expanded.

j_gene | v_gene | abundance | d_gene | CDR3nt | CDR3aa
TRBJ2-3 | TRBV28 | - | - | TGTGCCAGCAGTTCACCTGGGGGGGCAGGGTCGTATGCAGATACGCAGTATTTT | CASSSPGGAGSYADTQYF
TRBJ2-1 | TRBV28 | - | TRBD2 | TGTGCCAGCAGAACCGCTAATACTCCGGCGGGAGTCATCAATGAGCAGTTCTTC | CASRTANTPAGVINEQFF
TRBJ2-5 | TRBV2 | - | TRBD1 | TGTGCCAGCAGCTTACAGGGGCAAGAGACCCAGTACTTC | CASSLQGQETQYF
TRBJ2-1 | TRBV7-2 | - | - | TGTGCCAGCAGCTTTGGCCCCGGAGTGATCGGTGAGCAGTTCTTC | CASSFGPGVIGEQFF
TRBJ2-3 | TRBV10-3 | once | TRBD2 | TGTGCCATCAATAAGGGACTAGCGCGATCAGATACGCAGTATTTT | CAINKGLARSDTQYF
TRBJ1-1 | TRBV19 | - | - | TGTGCCAGTAGTACGGCCCACCGGGGGGAAGCTTTCTTT | CASSTAHRGEAFF
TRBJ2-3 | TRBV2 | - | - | TGTGCCAGCAGTGAAGGGGTGGTAGATACGCAGTATTTT | CASSEGVVDTQYF
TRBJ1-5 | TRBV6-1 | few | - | TGTGCCAGCAAAGATGGCAATCAGCCCCAGCATTTT | CASKDGNQPQHF
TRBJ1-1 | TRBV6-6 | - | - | TGTGCCAGCAGTTACTCTCCCCGAGACACTGAAGCTTTCTTT | CASSYSPRDTEAFF
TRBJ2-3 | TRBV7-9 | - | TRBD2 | TGTGCCAGCAGCCTAGCGGGAGCTACAAGGCCAGATACGCAGTATTTT | CASSLAGATRPDTQYF
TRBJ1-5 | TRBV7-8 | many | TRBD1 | TGTGCCAGCACTCGCACAGGGGTTGTGCAGCCCCAGCATTTT | CASTRTGVVQPQHF
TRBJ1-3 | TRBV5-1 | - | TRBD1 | TGCGCCAGCAGCCCCGGGACAGCCGTAAACACCATATATTTT | CASSPGTAVNTIYF
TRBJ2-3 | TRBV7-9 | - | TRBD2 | TGTGCCAGCAGCACTACTAGCGCTTATACGCAGTATTTT | CASSTTSAYTQYF
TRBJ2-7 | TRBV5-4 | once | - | TGTGCCAGCAGCCCCCGGGACGGGGTTTACGAGCAGTACTTC | CASSPRDGVYEQYF
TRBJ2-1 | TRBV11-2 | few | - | TGTGCCAGCAGCTTAGTAGGCGGGTTCGTCAATGAGCAGTTCTTC | CASSLVGGFVNEQFF
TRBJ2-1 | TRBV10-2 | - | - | TGCGCCAGCATGTCAGGGACCTCCTACAATGAGCAGTTCTTC | CASMSGTSYNEQFF
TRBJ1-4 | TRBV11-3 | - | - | TGTGCCAGCAGCTTAATACTGTTTGGGAGTTCGGGTGAAAAACTGTTTTTT | CASSLILFGSSGEKLFF
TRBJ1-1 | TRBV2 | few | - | TGTGCCAGCAGGTACAGGAACACTGAAGCTTTCTTT | CASRYRNTEAFF
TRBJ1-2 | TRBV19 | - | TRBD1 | TGTGCCAGTAGTATAGACCCGAACAGGGGTTCAGCTGGCTACACCTTC | CASSIDPNRGSAGYTF
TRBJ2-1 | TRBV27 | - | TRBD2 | TGTGCCAGCAGTCCCGGGAGGAGCTCCTACAATGAGCAGTTCTTC | CASSPGRSSYNEQFF
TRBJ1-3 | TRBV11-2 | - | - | TGTGCCAGCAGTTTGCAGGGACGAAACACCATATATTTT | CASSLQGRNTIYF
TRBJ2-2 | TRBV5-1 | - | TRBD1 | TGCGCCAGCAGTCAAACCGGGACAGGGGGCGACGGGGAGCTGTTTTTT | CASSQTGTGGDGELFF
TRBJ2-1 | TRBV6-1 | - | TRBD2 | TGTGCCAGCAGAACGACTAGCGCTAACAATGAGCAGTTCTTC | CASRTTSANNEQFF
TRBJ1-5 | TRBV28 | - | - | TGTGCCAGCAGTTTAGGGGGCAGGGACAATCAGCCCCAGCATTTT | CASSLGGRDNQPQHF
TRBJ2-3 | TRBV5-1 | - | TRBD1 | TGCGCCAGTACGCCGGGACAGGGATATGGGGATACGCAGTATTTT | CASTPGQGYGDTQYF
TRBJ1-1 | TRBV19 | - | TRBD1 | TGTGCCAGTAGCCTCCGTGGACAGGGGAGGACTGAAGCTTTCTTT | CASSLRGQGRTEAFF
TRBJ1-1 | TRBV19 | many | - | TGTGCCAGTAGTATCGGGTTGGTAAACACTGAAGCTTTCTTT | CASSIGLVNTEAFF
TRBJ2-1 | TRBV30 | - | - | TGTGCCTGGAAGGGGAGGGACAAATCCTACAATGAGCAGTTCTTC | CAWKGRDKSYNEQFF
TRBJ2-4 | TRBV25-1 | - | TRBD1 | TGTGCCAGCAGTGACCCCAGGGGGCGGACGCAGTACTTC | CASSDPRGRTQYF
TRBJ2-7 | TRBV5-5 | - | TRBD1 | TGTGCCAGCAGCTTGATTGGGCTCCGGGACAGGGCCTACGAGCAGTACTTC | CASSLIGLRDRAYEQYF
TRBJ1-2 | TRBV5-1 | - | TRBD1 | TGCGCCAGCAGCCGTGGCGGAGGGACAGACTATGGCTACACCTTC | CASSRGGGTDYGYTF
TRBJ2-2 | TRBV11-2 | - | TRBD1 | TGTGCCAGCAGCCCCACTCTACAGGGGGCGGGCGGGGAGCTGTTTTTT | CASSPTLQGAGGELFF
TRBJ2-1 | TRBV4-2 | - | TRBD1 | TGTGCCAGCAGCTGGCCCGGGACAGGGTCGAGCAATGAGCAGTTCTTC | CASSWPGTGSSNEQFF
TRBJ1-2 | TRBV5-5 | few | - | TGTGCCAGCAGCGATCAGGGGACCTATGGCTACACCTTC | CASSDQGTYGYTF
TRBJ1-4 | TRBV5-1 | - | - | TGCGCCAGCAGCTTGGCCATTGCCGGCCAGGCGGAAAAACTGTTTTTT | CASSLAIAGQAEKLFF
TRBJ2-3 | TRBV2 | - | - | TGTGCCAGCAGTGAAGCGCTTCGGGCCCTCACAGATACGCAGTATTTT | CASSEALRALTDTQYF
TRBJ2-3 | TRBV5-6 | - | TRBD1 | TGTGCCAGCAGCTTTAATTTTGGGACAGGCGTAGATACGCAGTATTTT | CASSFNFGTGVDTQYF
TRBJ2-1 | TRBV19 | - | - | TGTGCCAGTAGCCACCCTAGCTACTCCTACAATGAGCAGTTCTTC | CASSHPSYSYNEQFF
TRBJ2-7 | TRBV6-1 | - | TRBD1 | TGTGCCAGCAGGGAAACAGGGGACGAGCAGTACTTC | CASRETGDEQYF
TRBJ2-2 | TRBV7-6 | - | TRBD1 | TGTGCCAGCAGCTTAGCTACAGGGGACACCGGGGAGCTGTTTTTT | CASSLATGDTGELFF
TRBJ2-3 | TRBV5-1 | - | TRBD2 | TGCGCCAGCAGATCGGGAGGGGGCACAGATACGCAGTATTTT | CASRSGGGTDTQYF
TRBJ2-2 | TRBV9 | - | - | TGTGCCAGCAGCGTTAAATACACCGGGGAGCTGTTTTTT | CASSVKYTGELFF
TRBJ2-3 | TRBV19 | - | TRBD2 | TGTGCCAGTAGTATAGATTGGACTAGCGGGAGAAGAACGCAGTATTTT | CASSIDWTSGRRTQYF
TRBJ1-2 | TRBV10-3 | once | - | TGTGCCATCAGTGTCATGACAGCCCTTTCCTATGGCTACACCTTC | CAISVMTALSYGYTF
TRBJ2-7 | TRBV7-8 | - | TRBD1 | TGTGCCAGCAGCGACAGGGGACAGGCCTCCTACGAGCAGTACTTC | CASSDRGQASYEQYF